The 15 T cell receptor beta chains reported below all come from one sample, sequenced in a study of cytomegalovirus exposure and HLA in healthy donors. PCR employed 60 Vbeta and 13 Jbeta primers. Produced via immunoSEQ multiplex PCR; TCRdb's table is partial and in-frame only. In all, the sample yields roughly 45,000 clones. What was sequenced was PBMCs. The receptors stem from a woman younger than 45 in good health and CMV-seronegative.

This chain links TRBV25-1 with TRBJ2-7; no definite D call. The CDR3 has 11 residues. Germline CDR1 MGHDK, CDR2 SYGVNS. V was pared by 8 bases and J by 6 bases, with 11 bases between. This CDR3 reads CASPLLGEQYF. In DNA, the CDR3 is TGTGCCAGCCCCCTTCTCGGCGAGCAGTACTTC.

The chain carries TRBV6-5 and TRBJ2-2, with 13 nucleotides matching TRBD2. This CDR3 comprises 15 residues. V was pared by 6 bases and J by 6 bases, with 4 bases of the junction left unmatched. The germline V gene has CDR1 MNHEY and CDR2 SVGAGI. The CDR3 reads CASRIGLAGAGELFF. The CDR3 DNA is TGTGCCAGCAGGATCGGACTAGCGGGGGCCGGGGAGCTGTTTTTT.

The chain's CDR3 is CASNLSGRLYF. The CDR3 DNA sequence: TGTGCCAGCAACCTAAGCGGGAGGTTGTACTTC. The V gene is TRBV28, the J gene TRBJ2-7, with TRBD2 matching 9 bases. The germline V gene encodes CDR1 MDHEN and CDR2 SYDVKM. The CDR3 consists of 11 residues. The ends lost 7 bases at V and 12 bases at J; junction bases unmatched: 7.

As DNA, the CDR3 is TGTGCCAGCACCCCGGGGAACACTGAAGCTTTCTTT. Translating gives CASTPGNTEAFF. V usage is TRBV28 and J usage is TRBJ1-1; D call uncertain. This CDR3 is built from 12 residues. V lost 7 bases to trimming and J lost 1 base, with 7 bases between them. The germline CDR1 and CDR2 sequences are MDHEN and SYDVKM.

The chain combines TRBV4-1 with TRBJ2-5, with D perhaps matching TRBD1 (5 bases). This CDR3 comprises 13 residues. Between the trimmed V and J ends, which lost 3 bases and 5 bases, there was a span of 10 bases. CDR1 is MGHRA and CDR2 is YSYEKL in the germline V gene. CDR3 sequence (DNA): TGCGCCAGCAGCCATGGACAAGTGGAGACCCAGTACTTC. This codes for CASSHGQVETQYF.

This sequence joins TRBV4-1 and TRBJ1-5; D possibly corresponds to TRBD1 (5 bases). Germline V lookup: CDR1 MGHRA, CDR2 YSYEKL. Trimming took 4 bases from V and 2 from J, leaving 18 bases between them. The CDR3 length is 17 residues. The CDR3 DNA reads as TGCGCCAGCAGCCCCCATGGGAGGGACGGTGGCAATCAGCCCCAGCATTTT. Its protein is CASSPHGRDGGNQPQHF.

V gene TRBV6-5 combines with J gene TRBJ2-5, with 11 bases matching TRBD1. Germline CDR1 MNHEY, CDR2 SVGAGI. This CDR3 spans 15 amino acids. V trimming: 6 bases; J trimming: 5 bases; junction bases outside the gene matches: 8. CDR3 DNA: TGTGCCAGCAGACCGGACAGGGGGCGGTTGGAGACCCAGTACTTC. It encodes CASRPDRGRLETQYF.

The CDR3 nucleotides are TGTGCCTGGAGCCTCGGGGACAGCTCCTACGAGCAGTACTTC. As protein: CAWSLGDSSYEQYF. This rearrangement joins TRBV30 to TRBJ2-7, with 7 bases identical to TRBD1. CDR1 GTSNPN and CDR2 SVGIG come from the germline V gene (reference sequence). Trimming at V came to 3 bases and at J to 0 bases, leaving 5 bases not matched to a gene. This CDR3 region has 14 residues.

This chain connects TRBV4-1 to TRBJ2-5, with 13 bases identical to TRBD2. This CDR3 contains 16 residues. The ends lost 4 bases at V and 2 bases at J; junction bases unmatched: 4. Per the germline V gene, CDR1 is MGHRA and CDR2 is YSYEKL. The CDR3 nucleotides are TGCGCCAGCAGCCGTTCGACTAGCGGGAGGCAAGAGACCCAGTACTTC. Translating it yields CASSRSTSGRQETQYF.

V and J are TRBV2 and TRBJ2-1; D remains ambiguous. The CDR3 covers 13 residues. CDR1 is SNHLY and CDR2 is FYNNEI in the germline V gene. V lost 6 bases and J 7 bases, leaving 13 bases between the germline ends. CDR3 DNA: TGTGCCAGCAGGGCCCTAGAACGTAATGAGCAGTTCTTC. Translation gives CASRALERNEQFF.

The chain uses TRBV18 and TRBJ2-3; possibly TRBD1 for D (6 bases). CDR3 length: 17 residues. V was pared by 0 bases and J by 0 bases, with 13 bases between. Germline values: CDR1 KGHSH, CDR2 LQKENI. DNA of the CDR3: TGTGCCAGCTCACCACCATATCTGGGGGCGAGCACAGATACGCAGTATTTT. Its protein product is CASSPPYLGASTDTQYF.

The chain is built from TRBV19 and TRBJ2-2; TRBD2 is a possible D gene (7 bases). V lost 3 bases, J lost 6 bases, and 20 bases lay in between. This CDR3 is 17 amino acids long. Germline loops: CDR1 LNHDA, CDR2 SQIVND (reference sequence). CDR3 amino acids: CASSISSGGRVAGELFF. The CDR3 bases are TGTGCCAGTAGTATTAGTTCCGGGGGGCGAGTGGCCGGGGAGCTGTTTTTT.

The rearrangement links TRBV18 to TRBJ2-5, with TRBD2 matching 7 bases. With V trimmed by 6 bases and J by 1 base, 2 bases remained unmatched. CDR1 is KGHSH and CDR2 is LQKENI in the germline V gene. The CDR3 is 13 residues long. The CDR3 spells CASSPGGQETQYF. In DNA form, the CDR3 reads TGTGCCAGCTCCCCGGGGGGCCAAGAGACCCAGTACTTC. Full variable domain (remainder filled in from reference TRBV18 and TRBJ2-5): NAGVMQNPRHLVRRRGQEARLRCSPMKGHSHVYWYRQLPEEGLKFMVYLQKENIIDESGMPKERFSAEFPKEGPSILRIQQVVRGDSAAYFCASSPGGQETQYFGPGTRLLVL.

The chain recombines TRBV6-1 with TRBJ2-2; 8 bases map to TRBD2. V trimming: 4 bases; J trimming: 4 bases; junction bases outside the gene matches: 5. Germline V gene lookup returns CDR1 MNHNS and CDR2 SASEGT. The CDR3 runs 15 residues. The CDR3 sequence is CASSALGTSTGELFF. In nucleotides, the CDR3 is TGTGCCAGCAGTGCCCTGGGGACTAGCACCGGGGAGCTGTTTTTT.

The V and J genes are TRBV7-8 and TRBJ1-4, with a weak D call TRBD1 (6 bases). CDR1 and CDR2 (germline): SGHVS, FQNEAQ. V dropped 4 bases and J dropped 8 bases, with 11 bases sitting between them. This CDR3 contains 13 residues. CDR3 in amino acids: CASSSQGVEKLFF. The CDR3 region has the DNA TGTGCCAGCAGCTCACAGGGAGTCGAAAAACTGTTTTTT. Looking up the rest from reference TRBV7-8 and TRBJ1-4 gives the full variable domain: GAGVSQSPRYKVAKRGQDVALRCDPISGHVSLFWYQQALGQGPEFLTYFQNEAQLDKSGLPSDRFFAERPEGSVSTLKIQRTQQEDSAVYLCASSSQGVEKLFFGSGTQLSVL.